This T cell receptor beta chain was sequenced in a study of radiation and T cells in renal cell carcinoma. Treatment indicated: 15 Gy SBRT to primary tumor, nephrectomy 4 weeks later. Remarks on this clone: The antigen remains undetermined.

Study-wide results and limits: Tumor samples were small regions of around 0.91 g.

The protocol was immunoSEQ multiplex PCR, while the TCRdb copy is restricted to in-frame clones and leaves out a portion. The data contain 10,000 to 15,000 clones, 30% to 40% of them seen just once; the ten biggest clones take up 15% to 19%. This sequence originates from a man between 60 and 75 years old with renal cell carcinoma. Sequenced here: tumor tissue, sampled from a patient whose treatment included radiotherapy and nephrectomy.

The chain's CDR3 is CASSPRQAGDTIYF. For the CDR3, the DNA is TGTGCCAGCTCACCCAGACAGGCGGGCGACACCATATATTTT. The chain is built from TRBV18 and TRBJ1-3; D perhaps matches TRBD1 (6 bases). V was trimmed by 3 bases and J by 8 bases, leaving 14 bases between them. The CDR3 length is 14 residues. Germline V gene data show CDR1 as KGHSH and CDR2 as LQKENI.